The 8 T cell receptor beta chains in this list originate from one sample, sequenced in a study of PD-1 blockade in classical Hodgkin lymphoma. Each patient's relapse followed autologous stem cell transplantation, and brentuximab vedotin exposure varied. The table came from immunoSEQ multiplex PCR; TCRdb's copy has only in-frame clones and leaves some out. The data hold approximately 19,000 clones, with about four fifths observed a single time. Source: peripheral blood mononuclear cells (PBMCs), taken before the second cycle of nivolumab. The receptors were sampled from a human donor with classical Hodgkin lymphoma.

The gene calls are TRBV19 and TRBJ1-6; 8 bases match TRBD1. With V trimmed by 3 bases and J by 8 bases, 3 bases remained unmatched. The CDR3 sequence is 14 residues long. Germline CDR1 reads LNHDA; CDR2 reads SQIVND (reference sequence). This CDR3 is CASSISRGHSPLHF. In DNA, the CDR3 is TGTGCCAGTAGTATCAGCAGGGGGCATTCACCCCTCCACTTT. The variable domain in full, with the rest retrieved from reference TRBV19 and TRBJ1-6, is DGGITQSPKYLFRKEGQNVTLSCEQNLNHDAMYWYRQDPGQGLRLIYYSQIVNDFQKGDIAEGYSVSREKKESFPLTVTSAQKNPTAFYLCASSISRGHSPLHFGNGTRLTVT.

This clone was seen a few times. V usage is TRBV29-1 and J usage is TRBJ1-1; D is uncertain. Germline CDR1 reads SQVTM; CDR2 reads ANQGSEA. CDR3 length equals 12 residues. V shed 4 bases and J shed 4 bases, with 10 bases lying between them. The CDR3 reads CSVARLGTEAFF. The DNA for the CDR3 is TGCAGCGTTGCCAGGTTGGGCACTGAAGCTTTCTTT.

The sample holds a few counts of this clone. The chain uses TRBV5-1 and TRBJ1-3; D possibly corresponds to TRBD1 (6 bases). This CDR3 comprises 14 residues. The germline V and J ends were trimmed by 7 bases and 4 bases, with 15 bases remaining between them. Germline CDR1 SGHRS, CDR2 YFSETQ. The CDR3 sequence is CASHSGGPGNTIYF. The CDR3 nucleotides read TGCGCCAGCCACTCTGGGGGGCCAGGAAACACCATATATTTT.

The gene calls are TRBV7-8 and TRBJ2-5; 12 bases line up with TRBD2. After removal of 7 bases from V and 1 base from J, the junction contained 10 bases not matched to a gene. Per the germline V gene, CDR1 is SGHVS and CDR2 is FQNEAQ. This CDR3 spans 17 amino acids. The CDR3 spells CASILGLAGGVQETQYF. The DNA for the CDR3 is TGTGCCAGCATCCTGGGGCTAGCGGGGGGGGTCCAAGAGACCCAGTACTTC.

The chain links TRBV27 to TRBJ2-5; 11 bases match TRBD2. Looked up from germline, CDR1 is MNHEY and CDR2 is SMNVEV (reference sequence). V trimming: 7 bases; J trimming: 2 bases; junction bases outside the gene matches: 6. The CDR3 is 15 amino acids. CDR3 DNA sequence: TGTGCCAGCACCTCTAGCGGGGGGCGACAAGAGACCCAGTACTTC. It translates to CASTSSGGRQETQYF.

This clone was detected a few times. The gene calls are TRBV28 and TRBJ1-2; TRBD1 matches 8 bases. The CDR3 extends over 13 amino acids. Germline V lookup: CDR1 MDHEN, CDR2 SYDVKM. The V gene end was trimmed by 4 bases and the J gene end by 8 bases; junction bases not matched to a gene: 6. CDR3 amino acids: CASSSEDREGYTF. DNA for the CDR3: TGTGCCAGCAGTTCCGAGGACAGGGAAGGCTACACCTTC.

The chain combines TRBV5-1 with TRBJ2-7; 7 nucleotides agree with TRBD1. CDR1 and CDR2 (germline): SGHRS, YFSETQ. V lost 0 bases, J lost 5 bases, and 5 bases stayed unmatched. CDR3 length equals 14 residues. CDR3 region: CASSLDVQGDEQYF. DNA of the CDR3: TGCGCCAGCAGCTTGGATGTCCAGGGGGACGAGCAGTACTTC.

This sequence joins TRBV14 and TRBJ1-1; D not resolved. The V end was cut by 0 bases, the J end by 4 bases, with 15 bases between. The CDR3 extends over 16 amino acids. CDR1 is SGHDN and CDR2 is FVKESK in the germline V gene. The CDR3 loop is CASSQDVGQFGTEAFF. The CDR3 DNA is TGTGCCAGCAGCCAAGACGTCGGCCAGTTCGGCACTGAAGCTTTCTTT. The complete variable domain, with remaining parts taken from reference TRBV14 and TRBJ1-1, reads EAGVTQFPSHSVIEKGQTVTLRCDPISGHDNLYWYRRVMGKEIKFLLHFVKESKQDESGMPNNRFLAERTGGTYSTLKVQPAELEDSGVYFCASSQDVGQFGTEAFFGQGTRLTVV.